The 18 T cell receptor beta chains presented below share a single source sample, sequenced in a study of T cell responses to AZD1222 COVID-19 vaccine (dated by TCRdb to the early 2020s). The library was prepared using the immunoSEQ multiplex PCR assay. Not all clones reach the TCRdb copy of this immuneACCESS table, which keeps in-frame sequences only. Checked studies attribute under half of the gap to unresolved V genes and leave the rest unexplained. Counted in this sample were more than 150,000 clones; roughly 91% of them appeared once. Of the sample, roughly a quarter falls within the top ten clones. Read against the paper, the sample's time point label means: about 28 days (+/-7) after the second vaccine dose. This specimen was peripheral blood, taken 28 days after the second AZD1222 dose. The origin of the receptors is an adult who received the AZD1222 COVID-19 vaccine.

The chain has TRBV6-5 and TRBJ1-1; D not resolved. Germline values: CDR1 MNHEY, CDR2 SVGAGI. The CDR3 has 13 amino acids. With 8 bases removed from V and 2 bases from J, the gap between germline ends came to 12 bases. The CDR3 nucleotides read TGTGCCAGCGGGTCCGGGGTTAACACTGAAGCTTTCTTT. This translates into CASGSGVNTEAFF.

The chain carries TRBV28 and TRBJ2-7; possibly TRBD1 for D (5 bases). CDR3 length equals 12 residues. V was clipped by 3 bases and J by 6 bases, with 9 bases between them. CDR1 MDHEN and CDR2 SYDVKM come from the germline V gene. CDR3 DNA: TGTGCCAGCAGTTTGCCAGGGCTCGAGCAGTACTTC. Its protein product is CASSLPGLEQYF.

The chain recombines TRBV27 with TRBJ2-1; 10 bases line up with TRBD2. This CDR3 contains 13 residues. J was trimmed by 9 bases and V by 2 bases; bases with no gene match: 1. Looked up from germline, CDR1 is MNHEY and CDR2 is SMNVEV (reference sequence). Written as DNA, the CDR3 is TGTGCCAGCAGTTTACGACTAGCGGGTGAGCAGTTCTTC. Protein sequence: CASSLRLAGEQFF.

CDR3 residues: CASSAPLRPPLGEQYF. The CDR3 DNA is TGTGCCAGCAGCGCTCCTCTCCGGCCCCCCCTGGGCGAGCAGTACTTC. The chain uses TRBV21-1 and TRBJ2-7. TRBV21-1 constitutes a pseudogene. The CDR3 loop spans 16 amino acids.

J is TRBJ2-7 and V is TRBV6-1, with D perhaps matching TRBD1 or TRBD2 (5 bases each). The CDR3 loop spans 18 amino acids. V shed 2 bases and J shed 0 bases, with 20 bases lying between them. Germline CDR1 is MNHNS and CDR2 is SASEGT. In DNA form, the CDR3 reads TGTGCCAGCAGTGAATTCCGGGGACCAAGCCCCCTCTCCTACGAGCAGTACTTC. It is translated as CASSEFRGPSPLSYEQYF.

With regard to this clone: A junction end diverges from the germline sequence, so it may reflect a read error. The V gene is TRBV28, the J gene TRBJ1-2, with 8 nucleotides matching TRBD1. The V gene's germline CDR1 is MDHEN and CDR2 SYDVKM. The CDR3 totals 16 residues. CDR3: CASRRPPTGVLNGCTF. In DNA, the CDR3 is TGTGCCAGCAGGCGGCCGCCGACAGGGGTTCTTAATGGCTGCACCTTC.

This rearrangement joins TRBV4-2 to TRBJ2-7; 11 bases fit TRBD2. Germline loops: CDR1 LGHNA, CDR2 YNFKEQ. The junction had 9 bases not matched to a gene; V was cut back by 0 bases and J by 2 bases. The CDR3 loop spans 18 amino acids. The DNA of the CDR3 is TGTGCCAGCAGCCAAGATTCTGCCGGGACTAGCGGTGCCTACGAGCAGTACTTC. This gives the protein CASSQDSAGTSGAYEQYF.

This clone is a singleton in its sample. The chain has TRBV5-1 and TRBJ1-6, with D perhaps matching TRBD1 (5 bases). V shed 0 bases and J shed 7 bases, with 8 bases lying between them. The CDR3 runs 14 residues. Per germline, CDR1 SGHRS and CDR2 YFSETQ. The CDR3 nucleotides are TGCGCCAGCAGCTTGGGAGGGGCCAATTCACCCCTCCACTTT. It translates to CASSLGGANSPLHF.

Written as DNA, the CDR3 is TGTGCCTGGAGTTCCCCGCAGGGCCCTTACTACGAGCAGTACTTC. This encodes CAWSSPQGPYYEQYF. The gene calls are TRBV30 and TRBJ2-7; tentatively, D is TRBD1 (5 bases). The CDR3 length is 15 residues. V was pared by 2 bases and J by 3 bases, with 17 bases between. Germline values: CDR1 GTSNPN, CDR2 SVGIG (reference sequence).

The table lists this clone with a count of one. The V gene is TRBV6-5, the J gene TRBJ2-5; 7 bases match TRBD2. The CDR3 loop spans 14 amino acids. Germline V gene lookup returns CDR1 MNHEY and CDR2 SVGAGI. J gave up 5 bases and V 2 bases, and 5 bases lay outside the gene matches. CDR3 DNA: TGTGCCAGCAGTTACGGGGGGGGGACGGAGACCCAGTACTTC. Its translation: CASSYGGGTETQYF.

The chain has TRBV9 and TRBJ2-2; D unclear. CDR3 length: 12 residues. The V gene lost 4 bases and the J gene lost 8 bases, with 9 bases spanning the gap. Germline-derived CDR1 and CDR2 are SGDLS and YYNGEE. The CDR3 spells CASSPDVGELFF. CDR3 nucleotide sequence: TGTGCCAGCAGCCCCGACGTAGGGGAGCTGTTTTTT.

The chain recombines TRBV19 with TRBJ2-7; weak D call: TRBD1 (5 bases). Deletions cut 6 bases from V and 3 bases from J, with 9 bases between. The germline gives CDR1 LNHDA, CDR2 SQIVND (reference sequence). The CDR3 has 12 residues. Here the CDR3 reads CASRGADYEQYF. The CDR3 DNA reads TGTGCCAGTAGAGGGGCCGACTACGAGCAGTACTTC.

On this clone itself: This CDR3 is also generated by other DNA sequences in the sample. CDR3 nucleotides: TGTGCCAGCAGTTACGGAAATCAGCCCCAGCATTTT. Protein product: CASSYGNQPQHF. The V and J genes are TRBV6-2 or TRBV6-3 and TRBJ1-5; no clear D gene. Trimming cost V 2 bases and J 4 bases, with 3 bases left between them. The CDR3 totals 12 residues. CDR1 MNHEY and CDR2 SVGEGT come from the germline V gene.

The chain has TRBV30 and TRBJ2-1; no clear D gene. Trimming pared 0 bases from V and 1 base from J, leaving 7 bases between. The CDR3 length is 14 residues. Per the germline V gene, CDR1 is GTSNPN and CDR2 is SVGIG (reference sequence). The CDR3 coding sequence is TGTGCCTGGAGTGTATTCCGGTCCTACAATGAGCAGTTCTTC. It is translated as CAWSVFRSYNEQFF.

J is TRBJ2-7 and V is TRBV5-1; D might be TRBD2 (6 bases). CDR3 length: 13 amino acids. V lost 9 bases, J lost 6 bases, and 19 bases lay in between. CDR1 SGHRS and CDR2 YFSETQ come from the germline V gene. The CDR3 sequence is CATRPGGLGEQYF. CDR3 nucleotide sequence: TGCGCCACTAGGCCAGGAGGGCTTGGCGAGCAGTACTTC.

This clone was recorded only once. The chain links TRBV18 to TRBJ1-1; the D gene is possibly TRBD1 (5 bases). CDR1 is KGHSH and CDR2 is LQKENI in the germline V gene. Between the trimmed V and J ends, which lost 3 bases and 0 bases, there was a span of 17 bases. The CDR3 is made up of 17 amino acids. CDR3 amino acids: CASSPQRDLKVNTEAFF. Here the CDR3 DNA reads TGTGCCAGCTCACCCCAGCGGGACCTGAAAGTGAACACTGAAGCTTTCTTT.

The chain carries TRBV9 and TRBJ1-6, with D perhaps matching TRBD1 (6 bases). This CDR3 comprises 15 residues. Germline CDR1 and CDR2: SGDLS and YYNGEE. V lost 5 bases, J lost 8 bases, and 17 bases lay in between. CDR3 loop: CASSSGGDPDSPLHF. CDR3 sequence (DNA): TGTGCCAGCAGTAGTGGGGGCGATCCCGATTCACCCCTCCACTTT.

The V gene is TRBV6-6, the J gene TRBJ2-3; 8 bases are a match to TRBD2. The CDR3 loop spans 15 amino acids. V gave up 5 bases and J gave up 3 bases; unmatched junction bases: 7. CDR1 and CDR2 from the germline V gene are MNHNY and SVGAGI (reference sequence). The CDR3 protein is CASSPAGGGTDTQYF. The CDR3 bases are TGTGCCAGCAGTCCCGCGGGGGGCGGAACAGATACGCAGTATTTT.